The entry below describes one T cell receptor beta chain. The target antigen is unknown. These data are taken from a study of blood T cells in healthy people across ages. Study-wide results and caveats: In older individuals, TCR beta diversity per million T cells was lower, falling roughly linearly with age.

The V end was cut by 6 bases, the J end by 4 bases, with 21 bases between. The CDR3 is 16 residues long. Looked up from germline, CDR1 is MNHNY and CDR2 is SVGAGI (reference sequence). For the second PCR, which ran for about 7 to 12 cycles, a sample-barcoded 5' primer and a J-beta primer mix were used. MiXCR, run by TCRdb on the 5' RACE reads, gives a single entry per CDR3 protein. The data contain about 800,000 distinct CDR3 sequences, 25% of them singletons. The same sample was also used in a study of T cells of mothers and their children.

The gene calls are TRBV6-6 and TRBJ1-1; a possible D gene is TRBD1 (5 bases). The receptor's source is a boy aged 5-17 years in good health. The sequenced sample was blood. The CDR3 loop reads CASSHTLGRLGTEAFF. Here the CDR3 DNA reads TGTGCCAGCAGCCATACCTTGGGACGCTTGGGCACTGAAGCTTTCTTT.